These 15 T cell receptor beta chains were all obtained from the same sample, sequenced in a study of shared clonotypes between healthy human individuals. The protocol was immunoSEQ multiplex PCR, while the TCRdb copy is restricted to in-frame clones and leaves out a portion. The repertoire has some 1 million clones, 75% of them found once; the top ten carry about 1.5%. Sequenced material: memory CD4+ T cells sorted from blood. This sample's subset: CD45RA-negative fraction. The receptor set was obtained from a young man in good health.

In its sample, this clone was seen a few times. The chain carries TRBV11-2 and TRBJ1-5, with D unclear. Germline V gene data show CDR1 as SGHAT and CDR2 as FQNNGV. The CDR3 totals 14 residues. V lost 2 bases, J lost 0 bases, and 5 bases lay in between. CDR3 sequence (DNA): TGTGCCAGCAGCTTATCAGTTAGCAATCAGCCCCAGCATTTT. Its protein is CASSLSVSNQPQHF. Complete variable domain (other parts from reference TRBV11-2 and TRBJ1-5): EAGVAQSPRYKIIEKRQSVAFWCNPISGHATLYWYQQILGQGPKLLIQFQNNGVVDDSQLPKDRFSAERLKGVDSTLKIQPAKLEDSAVYLCASSLSVSNQPQHFGDGTRLSIL.

The rearrangement joins TRBV19 to TRBJ1-2; tentatively, D is TRBD1 (5 bases). The length of the CDR3 is 14 residues. Germline CDR1 and CDR2: LNHDA and SQIVND (reference sequence). V lost 6 bases and J lost 4, with 15 bases in between. This CDR3 is CASSWSRDSYGYTF. In DNA form, the CDR3 reads TGTGCCAGTAGCTGGTCCCGGGACTCCTATGGCTACACCTTC.

The chain couples TRBV28 to TRBJ2-7; possibly TRBD1 or TRBD2 for D (5 bases each). The CDR3 covers 13 residues. Per germline, CDR1 MDHEN and CDR2 SYDVKM. The V end was cut by 10 bases, the J end by 0 bases, with 13 bases between. For the CDR3, the DNA is TGTGCCACGGGGACCGATAGCTCCTACGAGCAGTACTTC. Its translation: CATGTDSSYEQYF.

This clone appeared a few times. This chain joins TRBV9 and TRBJ2-1; possibly TRBD1 or TRBD2 for D (5 bases each). The CDR3 totals 14 residues. Trimming took 3 bases from V and 8 from J, leaving 15 bases between them. Per germline, CDR1 SGDLS and CDR2 YYNGEE. CDR3 DNA: TGTGCCAGCAGCGCCCTAGGGGTGGGGGATGAGCAGTTCTTC. Its protein is CASSALGVGDEQFF.

The chain recombines TRBV6-1 with TRBJ1-2, with unresolved D. Between the trimmed V and J ends, which lost 3 bases and 4 bases, there was a span of 9 bases. CDR1 is MNHNS and CDR2 is SASEGT in the germline V gene. The CDR3 spans 13 residues. The CDR3 DNA reads TGTGCCAGCAGTGAGGACGGACCCTATGGCTACACCTTC. This translates into CASSEDGPYGYTF.

To note about this clone: A read error may account for a junction end that differs from germline. The rearrangement uses TRBV15 and TRBJ2-3; perhaps TRBD2 as D (5 bases). Germline V gene sequence: CDR1 LNHNV, CDR2 YYDKDF (reference sequence). The CDR3 runs 16 residues. CDR3 sequence (DNA): TGTGCCACCAGGAGAGATGGGGAGATACCCACAGATACGCAGTATTTT. Amino acids: CATRRDGEIPTDTQYF.

The rearrangement joins TRBV30 to TRBJ1-1; 10 bases line up with TRBD1. The CDR3 runs 11 residues. Per the germline V gene, CDR1 is GTSNPN and CDR2 is SVGIG (reference sequence). The junction had 2 bases not matched to a gene; V was cut back by 7 bases and J by 6 bases. The CDR3 sequence: CAYGQGAEAFF. CDR3 coding DNA: TGTGCCTATGGACAGGGGGCTGAAGCTTTCTTT.

The rearrangement links TRBV7-2 to TRBJ2-7; 13 nucleotides agree with TRBD2. Germline V CDR1 and CDR2: SGHTA, FQGNSA. The trim removed 3 bases at V and 5 bases at J, leaving 4 bases unmatched. This CDR3 spans 15 amino acids. The CDR3 here is CASSFETSGRNEQYF. CDR3 DNA sequence: TGTGCCAGCAGCTTTGAGACTAGCGGGAGGAACGAGCAGTACTTC.

Worth noting for this clone: Other DNA sequences in the sample encode the same CDR3. The genes are TRBV6-1 and TRBJ2-2; D gene uncertain. The CDR3 is 15 residues long. V gave up 1 base and J gave up 1 base, with 7 bases separating them. Germline lookup yields CDR1 MNHNS and CDR2 SASEGT. The CDR3 reads CASSEGSGNTGELFF. The CDR3, as DNA: TGTGCCAGCAGTGAAGGGTCCGGGAACACCGGGGAGCTGTTTTTT.

This clone has more than one count but fewer than ten. The chain joins TRBV4-1 to TRBJ1-4, with D unresolved. The V and J ends lost 1 base and 2 bases respectively, with 5 bases between them. The CDR3 covers 14 residues. Germline CDR1 and CDR2: MGHRA and YSYEKL. The CDR3 region has the DNA TGCGCCAGCAGCCAAGCCTGGACTAATGAAAAACTGTTTTTT. It codes for CASSQAWTNEKLFF.

This rearrangement joins TRBV7-2 to TRBJ2-2; no clear D gene. Trimming cost V 5 bases and J 10 bases, with 14 bases left between them. The length of the CDR3 is 13 residues. CDR1 is SGHTA, CDR2 FQGNSA, per germline. This CDR3 reads CASSPYASQELFF. Here the CDR3 DNA reads TGTGCCAGCAGCCCTTATGCCAGCCAGGAGCTGTTTTTT.

Concerning this clone: Other DNA sequences in this specimen translate into the identical CDR3. J is TRBJ1-5 and V is TRBV7-2; 8 bases agree with TRBD1. V trimming: 5 bases; J trimming: 1 base; junction bases outside the gene matches: 4. The CDR3 runs 15 residues. Germline V gene lookup returns CDR1 SGHTA and CDR2 FQGNSA. The DNA for the CDR3 is TGTGCCAGCAGCCCACAGGGGGGGAGCAATCAGCCCCAGCATTTT. This codes for CASSPQGGSNQPQHF.

V usage is TRBV10-2 and J usage is TRBJ1-3; D is ambiguous. The CDR3 loop spans 14 amino acids. The germline V gene encodes CDR1 WSHSY and CDR2 SAAADI. The V and J ends lost 4 bases and 10 bases respectively, with 17 bases between them. This chain's CDR3 is CASSVSAPLGTIYF. DNA of the CDR3: TGCGCCAGCAGTGTGTCAGCACCGCTTGGGACCATATATTTT.

This clone was counted between two and nine times. The chain joins TRBV5-1 to TRBJ1-2, with a weak D call TRBD1 (5 bases). V lost 2 bases and J lost 3, with 11 bases in between. CDR3 length: 14 amino acids. Looked up from germline, CDR1 is SGHRS and CDR2 is YFSETQ. CDR3 in amino acids: CASSLDSTDYGYTF. The CDR3 DNA is TGCGCCAGCAGCTTAGACAGCACGGACTATGGCTACACCTTC.

The sample holds a few counts of this clone. The chain employs TRBV11-2 and TRBJ2-1; possibly TRBD2 for D (7 bases). V lost 0 bases and J lost 2, with 11 bases in between. The CDR3 runs to 16 residues. Germline V gene data show CDR1 as SGHAT and CDR2 as FQNNGV. CDR3 bases: TGTGCCAGCAGCTTAGATGGGGGGGCCCCCTACAATGAGCAGTTCTTC. It specifies CASSLDGGAPYNEQFF.